This entry lists 19 T cell receptor beta chains sequenced from one sample in a study of control samples from healthy donors and cancer patients. The method was immunoSEQ multiplex PCR; TCRdb's version includes in-frame clones alone and lacks a portion of them. The sample has about 130,000 clones; about 93% are singletons. The sequencing sample was made of PBMCs. These receptors originate from a man aged 50-60 years with head and neck cancer.

The chain links TRBV7-3 to TRBJ2-1, with TRBD2 matching over 7 bases. The CDR3 length is 16 residues. Losses at the gene ends were 1 base for V and 10 bases for J; bases not matched to a gene: 13. Per germline, CDR1 SGHTA and CDR2 FQGTGA. CDR3 loop: CASSLRVGGGEGEQFF. CDR3 DNA: TGTGCCAGCAGCTTAAGGGTTGGCGGGGGAGAGGGGGAGCAGTTCTTC. Full variable domain (missing parts from reference TRBV7-3 and TRBJ2-1): GAGVSQTPSNKVTEKGKYVELRCDPISGHTALYWYRQSLGQGPEFLIYFQGTGAADDSGLPNDRFFAVRPEGSVSTLKIQRTERGDSAVYLCASSLRVGGGEGEQFFGPGTRLTVL.

This clone has a single count. The genes are TRBV28 and TRBJ2-7; 8 bases align to TRBD1. CDR3 size: 17 residues. The trim removed 3 bases at V and 1 base at J, leaving 11 bases unmatched. The germline CDR1 and CDR2 sequences are MDHEN and SYDVKM. The CDR3 DNA follows: TGTGCCAGCAGTTTCTACCCAGGACAGGGCCTATCCTACGAGCAGTACTTC. It codes for CASSFYPGQGLSYEQYF.

This clone was counted a single time. The chain joins TRBV29-1 to TRBJ1-1; D gene unclear. The CDR3 sequence is 13 residues long. Trimming left V 4 bases short and J 1 base short, with 10 bases between. Germline-derived CDR1 and CDR2 are SQVTM and ANQGSEA. This CDR3 is CSVGQLGNTEAFF. Written as DNA, the CDR3 is TGCAGCGTTGGGCAGCTCGGGAACACTGAAGCTTTCTTT.

This clone was seen only once. The V and J genes are TRBV7-8 and TRBJ1-3; D may be TRBD1 (5 bases). V lost 5 bases, J lost 2 bases, and 16 bases lay in between. In germline, CDR1 is SGHVS, CDR2 FQNEAQ. This CDR3 contains 16 residues. DNA for the CDR3: TGTGCCAGCAGCCATCGGAGGGGCGGACCTGGAAACACCATATATTTT. Encoded protein: CASSHRRGGPGNTIYF.

The genes are TRBV5-1 and TRBJ2-3; 7 bases map to TRBD1. The CDR3 totals 16 residues. Germline V gene lookup returns CDR1 SGHRS and CDR2 YFSETQ. The V segment lost 4 bases and the J segment 5 bases; nucleotides outside the gene matches: 13. The CDR3 loop is CASSRGGDSRRDTQYF. CDR3 nucleotide sequence: TGCGCCAGCAGCCGAGGGGGCGACTCGAGACGAGATACGCAGTATTTT.

Only one count was recorded for this clone. The chain has TRBV11-2 and TRBJ2-7; D is ambiguous. Germline-derived CDR1 and CDR2 are SGHAT and FQNNGV. With 5 bases removed from V and 3 bases from J, the gap between germline ends came to 11 bases. This CDR3 has 13 residues. The CDR3 protein is CASSERHLYEQYF. CDR3 nucleotide sequence: TGTGCCAGCAGCGAGCGACACCTCTACGAGCAGTACTTC. The variable domain in full, completed from reference TRBV11-2 and TRBJ2-7, reads EAGVAQSPRYKIIEKRQSVAFWCNPISGHATLYWYQQILGQGPKLLIQFQNNGVVDDSQLPKDRFSAERLKGVDSTLKIQPAKLEDSAVYLCASSERHLYEQYFGPGTRLTVT.

J is TRBJ2-7 and V is TRBV28; possibly TRBD2 for D (6 bases). The germline gives CDR1 MDHEN, CDR2 SYDVKM. The V end lost 2 bases, the J end lost 2 bases, and 16 bases lay between the germline ends. The CDR3 sequence is 16 residues long. The CDR3 sequence: CASSLGGTASPYEQYF. In DNA form, the CDR3 reads TGTGCCAGCAGTTTAGGAGGGACGGCCTCCCCCTACGAGCAGTACTTC.

The gene calls are TRBV5-5 and TRBJ1-2; D gene uncertain. Deletions cut 2 bases from V and 4 bases from J, with 12 bases between. Germline V lookup: CDR1 SGHKS, CDR2 YYEKEE (reference sequence). This CDR3 comprises 14 residues. Here the CDR3 reads CASSFPTGSYGYTF. The CDR3 DNA follows: TGTGCCAGCAGCTTTCCGACGGGGAGCTATGGCTACACCTTC.

The chain uses TRBV9 and TRBJ2-3; perhaps TRBD2 as D (6 bases). Per the germline V gene, CDR1 is SGDLS and CDR2 is YYNGEE. This CDR3 has 11 residues. Trimming left V 5 bases short and J 8 bases short, with 9 bases between. The CDR3 coding sequence is TGTGCCAGCAGTACCGGGGGTACGCAGTATTTT. Encoded protein: CASSTGGTQYF.

The gene calls are TRBV7-3 and TRBJ1-1, with D perhaps TRBD1 (5 bases). The CDR3 runs 15 residues. Germline assignment: CDR1 SGHTA and CDR2 FQGTGA. V was shortened by 5 bases and J by 1 base, with 14 bases between the two germline ends. Here the CDR3 DNA reads TGTGCCAGCAGCCCCCAACCGACAGAGAACACTGAAGCTTTCTTT. It is translated as CASSPQPTENTEAFF. Looking up the rest from reference TRBV7-3 and TRBJ1-1 gives the full variable domain: GAGVSQTPSNKVTEKGKYVELRCDPISGHTALYWYRQSLGQGPEFLIYFQGTGAADDSGLPNDRFFAVRPEGSVSTLKIQRTERGDSAVYLCASSPQPTENTEAFFGQGTRLTVV.

The V call is TRBV19, the J call TRBJ1-2, with 11 bases matching TRBD1. Germline CDR1 reads LNHDA; CDR2 reads SQIVND (reference sequence). V lost 9 bases to trimming and J lost 7 bases; unmatched junction nucleotides: 7. The CDR3 is 13 residues long. The CDR3 DNA sequence: TGTGCCAGCCGACTGGACAGGGGGCCTGGCTACACCTTC. Its protein is CASRLDRGPGYTF.

The V and J genes are TRBV6-6 and TRBJ2-7; D perhaps matches TRBD1 (5 bases). CDR3 length: 14 amino acids. Between the trimmed V and J ends, which lost 5 bases and 7 bases, there was a span of 18 bases. The germline CDR1 and CDR2 sequences are MNHNY and SVGAGI (reference sequence). The CDR3: CASSPRPTAWEQYF. For the CDR3, the DNA is TGTGCCAGCAGTCCCCGACCGACAGCCTGGGAGCAGTACTTC.

This rearrangement joins TRBV2 to TRBJ2-7, with 8 bases fitting TRBD2. V lost 0 bases to trimming and J lost 2 bases; unmatched junction nucleotides: 9. The germline CDR1 and CDR2 sequences are SNHLY and FYNNEI. The CDR3 length is 17 residues. This chain's CDR3 is CASSEAYSGGGAYEQYF. Written as DNA, the CDR3 is TGTGCCAGCAGTGAAGCTTACAGCGGGGGCGGGGCCTACGAGCAGTACTTC. Full variable domain (remainder filled in from reference TRBV2 and TRBJ2-7): EPEVTQTPSHQVTQMGQEVILRCVPISNHLYFYWYRQILGQKVEFLVSFYNNEISEKSEIFDDQFSVERPDGSNFTLKIRSTKLEDSAMYFCASSEAYSGGGAYEQYFGPGTRLTVT.

J is TRBJ2-7 and V is TRBV6-5, with TRBD1 identical over 9 bases. V shed 6 bases and J 4 bases; nucleotides not matched to a gene: 4. Germline lookup yields CDR1 MNHEY and CDR2 SVGAGI. The CDR3 runs to 13 residues. The CDR3 coding sequence is TGTGCCAGCAGGACAGGGGGTGGTTACGAGCAGTACTTC. Translation gives CASRTGGGYEQYF.

The J gene is TRBJ2-1, the V gene TRBV5-8, with 7 bases aligning to TRBD2. Germline loops: CDR1 SGHTS, CDR2 YDEGEE. This CDR3 is built from 15 residues. The V and J ends lost 6 bases and 4 bases, in that order; junction bases with no gene match: 10. This CDR3 is CASTVMASGYNEQFF. The DNA of the CDR3 is TGTGCCAGCACCGTGATGGCTAGCGGTTACAATGAGCAGTTCTTC.

Here the CDR3 reads CASTPTVKDGYTF. CDR3 bases: TGTGCCAGCACCCCGACAGTTAAGGATGGCTACACCTTC. V is TRBV28 and J is TRBJ1-2, with D tentatively TRBD1 (5 bases). Trimming took 7 bases from V and 6 from J, leaving 15 bases between them. The CDR3 runs 13 residues. Germline CDR1 is MDHEN and CDR2 is SYDVKM.

The CDR3 DNA reads TGTGCCAGCAGTTTGACAGGAGAAGAGACCCAGTACTTC. Translating gives CASSLTGEETQYF. This sequence joins TRBV27 and TRBJ2-5, with TRBD1 as a possible D gene (6 bases). V was pared by 3 bases and J by 3 bases, with 8 bases between. The CDR3 contains 13 residues. The germline V gene encodes CDR1 MNHEY and CDR2 SMNVEV (reference sequence).

The rearrangement uses TRBV19 and TRBJ2-7; no clear D. CDR1 is LNHDA, CDR2 SQIVND, per germline (reference sequence). This CDR3 spans 15 amino acids. With 1 base removed from V and 1 base from J, the gap between germline ends came to 11 bases. The CDR3 reads CASSIGATPSYEQYF. CDR3 sequence (DNA): TGTGCCAGTAGTATAGGGGCTACCCCGTCCTACGAGCAGTACTTC.

The V gene is TRBV18, the J gene TRBJ2-3, with 7 nucleotides matching TRBD1. The V gene's germline CDR1 is KGHSH and CDR2 LQKENI. The CDR3 runs to 15 residues. V shed 1 base and J 2 bases; nucleotides not matched to a gene: 3. This CDR3 reads CASSPRQGFTDTQYF. CDR3 DNA sequence: TGTGCCAGCTCACCACGACAGGGATTCACAGATACGCAGTATTTT.